A selection of T cell receptor beta chains follows, all from one sample in a study of Ad26.COV2.S vaccination and SARS-CoV-2 variants. Using immunoSEQ multiplex PCR, the repertoire was profiled, and TCRdb retains in-frame clones only, with some absent. The sample carries more than 350,000 clones, 80% to 95% recorded once. The source was peripheral blood, collected in a trial of Ad26.COV2.S vaccine versus placebo. The source is a person between 18 and 59 years old who received the Ad26.COV2.S COVID-19 vaccine or a placebo. The CDR3 runs from the conserved cysteine through the conserved F or W. The D gene is left open where the match is weak. Clone size is shown for a subset of rows, as once, few, many or a class of expanded clone.

CASGLEGQGSSPLHF | TGTGCCAGTGGTCTGGAGGGACAGGGGAGTTCACCCCTCCACTTT | TRBD1 | . | TRBJ1-6 | TRBV2
CASSTGTGALSGYTF | TGTGCCAGTAGCACCGGGACAGGGGCGCTCAGTGGCTACACCTTC | TRBD1 | . | TRBJ1-2 | TRBV19
CASSLGGNYGYTF | TGTGCCAGCAGTTTGGGCGGGAACTATGGCTACACCTTC | . | . | TRBJ1-2 | TRBV27
CASSPIPGTGGVTYEQYF | TGTGCCAGTAGCCCAATCCCCGGGACAGGGGGGGTCACCTACGAGCAGTACTTC | TRBD1 | . | TRBJ2-7 | TRBV19
CASRRTSGSTDTQYF | TGTGCCAGCAGGAGGACTAGCGGGAGCACAGATACGCAGTATTTT | TRBD2 | . | TRBJ2-3 | TRBV6-5
CASSRGDRNTEAFF | TGTGCCAGCAGCCGGGGGGACAGGAACACTGAAGCTTTCTTT | TRBD1 | . | TRBJ1-1 | TRBV27
CASSQERGRTNQPQHF | TGTGCCAGCAGCCAAGAGAGGGGTCGAACGAATCAGCCCCAGCATTTT | . | . | TRBJ1-5 | TRBV4-2
CASSLGLAAGVGTDTQYF | TGTGCCAGCAGCTTAGGTCTAGCGGCCGGGGTTGGCACAGATACGCAGTATTTT | TRBD2 | . | TRBJ2-3 | TRBV7-9
CSVWGPSGQTYGYTF | TGCAGCGTCTGGGGGCCCTCCGGGCAAACCTATGGCTACACCTTC | . | . | TRBJ1-2 | TRBV29-1
CASSPPTGEETQYF | TGTGCCAGCAGTCCTCCGACAGGGGAAGAGACCCAGTACTTC | TRBD1 | . | TRBJ2-5 | TRBV6-5
CATRTVNTEAFF | TGTGCCACCCGGACTGTGAACACTGAAGCTTTCTTT | . | . | TRBJ1-1 | TRBV6-5
CASSPVSGSSSGNTIYF | TGTGCCAGCTCACCAGTCTCGGGCAGCTCCTCTGGAAACACCATATATTTT | . | few | TRBJ1-3 | TRBV18
CAWREKPGKGNEQFF | TGTGCCTGGAGGGAAAAACCGGGGAAAGGGAATGAGCAGTTCTTC | . | . | TRBJ2-1 | TRBV30
CASSYTSFGYTF | TGTGCCAGCAGTTATACGAGCTTTGGCTACACCTTC | . | . | TRBJ1-2 | TRBV6-2/TRBV6-3
CASRTGPASEQYF | TGCGCCAGCAGAACCGGGCCGGCTAGCGAGCAGTACTTC | . | . | TRBJ2-7 | TRBV5-1
CASSQHTGNEQYF | TGTGCCAGCAGTCAACACACAGGGAACGAGCAGTACTTC | . | few | TRBJ2-7 | TRBV12-3/TRBV12-4
CASSLGQAANSPLHF | TGTGCCAGCAGCTTAGGTCAGGCAGCGAATTCACCCCTCCACTTT | . | few | TRBJ1-6 | TRBV7-9
CASSEAQAGGTTYEQYF | TGTGCCAGCAGTGAAGCGCAGGCAGGGGGGACTACCTACGAGCAGTACTTC | . | . | TRBJ2-7 | TRBV6-1
CASSLDAAGGNEQFF | TGCGCCAGCAGCTTGGATGCGGCGGGAGGTAATGAGCAGTTCTTC | TRBD2 | once | TRBJ2-1 | TRBV5-1
CASSYSKADYGYTF | TGTGCCAGCAGTTACTCGAAGGCAGACTATGGCTACACCTTC | . | . | TRBJ1-2 | TRBV6-6
CASSLVTDTQYF | TGCGCCAGCAGCTTGGTGACCGATACGCAGTATTTT | . | . | TRBJ2-3 | TRBV5-1
CASSSGQGSVEAFF | TGTGCCAGCTCATCAGGACAGGGGAGTGTTGAAGCTTTCTTT | TRBD1 | once | TRBJ1-1 | TRBV18
CASSSSVHYGYTF | TGTGCCAGCAGTTCGTCCGTACACTATGGCTACACCTTC | . | . | TRBJ1-2 | TRBV6-2/TRBV6-3
CASSQHNEQFF | TGTGCCAGCAGTCAACACAATGAGCAGTTCTTC | . | . | TRBJ2-1 | TRBV6-2/TRBV6-3
CSADEGTEAFF | TGCAGCGCAGACGAGGGGACTGAAGCTTTCTTT | . | . | TRBJ1-1 | TRBV29-1
CASSLGQLNYGYTF | TGTGCCAGCAGCTTGGGACAGCTTAACTATGGCTACACCTTC | . | . | TRBJ1-2 | TRBV5-4
CASSLAKIYTEAFF | TGTGCCAGCAGCTTAGCGAAAATCTACACTGAAGCTTTCTTT | . | . | TRBJ1-1 | TRBV7-9
CAWRGEGGYGYTF | TGTGCCTGGAGGGGGGAAGGAGGCTATGGCTACACCTTC | . | . | TRBJ1-2 | TRBV30
CASSLGLAGDFYEQYF | TGTGCCAGCAGCCTCGGACTAGCGGGCGACTTCTACGAGCAGTACTTC | TRBD2 | . | TRBJ2-7 | TRBV11-2
CASRGSGQGEETQYF | TGTGCCAGCAGGGGTTCGGGACAGGGGGAGGAGACCCAGTACTTC | TRBD1 | . | TRBJ2-5 | TRBV5-6
CASSLRREGYEQYF | TGTGCCAGCAGCTTAAGACGGGAGGGGTACGAGCAGTACTTC | TRBD2 | . | TRBJ2-7 | TRBV7-8
CASSLAGGLGQETQYF | TGTGCCAGCAGTTTAGCGGGAGGGTTGGGGCAAGAGACCCAGTACTTC | TRBD2 | . | TRBJ2-5 | TRBV7-3
CASSQELRAGGGNEQFF | TGCGCCAGCAGCCAAGAACTAAGAGCGGGAGGGGGGAATGAGCAGTTCTTC | TRBD2 | . | TRBJ2-1 | TRBV4-1
CASSVGLAINEQFF | TGTGCCAGCAGTGTGGGACTAGCGATCAATGAGCAGTTCTTC | TRBD2 | . | TRBJ2-1 | TRBV2
CASSLIIRGGLQTQYF | TGTGCCAGCAGCTTAATAATCCGCGGGGGGCTACAGACCCAGTACTTC | TRBD2 | . | TRBJ2-5 | TRBV7-6
CASSKDGEALGGREQYF | TGTGCCAGCAGCAAAGATGGCGAGGCCTTGGGAGGTAGGGAGCAGTACTTC | . | . | TRBJ2-7 | TRBV21-1
CAISVSVSSYNEQFF | TGTGCCATCAGTGTTAGTGTGAGCTCCTACAATGAGCAGTTCTTC | . | once | TRBJ2-1 | TRBV10-3